The 18 T cell receptor beta chains presented below share a single source sample, sequenced in a study of CD8+ T cells in alopecia areata. Extracted RNA was reverse transcribed into cDNA, the sequencing template. Profiled with immunoSEQ multiplex PCR; TCRdb holds only in-frame clones, not every one. The top ten hold about 0.93% of the sample, which has over 250,000 clones, about 60% seen once. The treatment: oral pan-JAK inhibitor, 5-10 mg twice daily. The material was CD4+ T cells sorted from blood, obtained at week 52, from a patient treated with tofacitinib. The receptor set was obtained from a human donor with alopecia areata.

This chain connects TRBV29-1 to TRBJ2-1, with 8 bases fitting TRBD1. The germline CDR1 and CDR2 sequences are SQVTM and ANQGSEA. The CDR3 sequence is 13 residues long. V was pared by 4 bases and J by 5 bases, with 4 bases of the junction left unmatched. For the CDR3, the DNA is TGCAGCGTTGGGACAGGGTTTGACAATGAGCAGTTCTTC. This gives the protein CSVGTGFDNEQFF.

This rearrangement joins TRBV18 to TRBJ1-1, with D tentatively TRBD1 (6 bases). The germline gives CDR1 KGHSH, CDR2 LQKENI. Trimming took 0 bases from V and 3 from J, leaving 8 bases between them. The CDR3 covers 14 residues. The CDR3: CASSPPYRDTEAFF. The CDR3 region has the DNA TGTGCCAGCTCACCACCGTACAGGGACACTGAAGCTTTCTTT.

The chain carries TRBV6-1 and TRBJ1-5, with D perhaps matching TRBD1 (6 bases). V lost 5 bases and J lost 4, with 9 bases in between. CDR1 is MNHNS and CDR2 is SASEGT in the germline V gene. The CDR3 covers 13 residues. CDR3 sequence: CASSSGENQPQHF. CDR3 coding DNA: TGTGCCAGCAGTTCAGGGGAAAATCAGCCCCAGCATTTT.

The rearrangement uses TRBV29-1 and TRBJ2-5; 7 bases fit TRBD2. This CDR3 is built from 16 residues. Germline CDR1 SQVTM, CDR2 ANQGSEA. V was pared by 1 base and J by 4 bases, with 12 bases of the junction left unmatched. The CDR3 is CSVEARTPGGLETQYF. Here the CDR3 DNA reads TGCAGCGTTGAAGCACGCACTCCGGGGGGTTTAGAGACCCAGTACTTC.

The V and J genes are TRBV6-1 and TRBJ1-1; D not certain. The germline V gene has CDR1 MNHNS and CDR2 SASEGT. Trimming left V 8 bases short and J 7 bases short, with 11 bases between. The CDR3 is made up of 11 amino acids. The CDR3 loop reads CASQGMIEAFF. For the CDR3, the DNA is TGTGCCAGCCAAGGAATGATTGAAGCTTTCTTT.

The genes are TRBV5-6 and TRBJ2-4; D is unclear. The V gene's germline CDR1 is SGHDT and CDR2 YYEEEE. Trimming removed 3 bases at V and 0 bases at J, with 7 bases between. This CDR3 has 14 amino acids. The DNA for the CDR3 is TGTGCCAGCAGCTATAGGCTAGCCAAAAACATTCAGTACTTC. Protein: CASSYRLAKNIQYF.

The chain couples TRBV10-3 to TRBJ2-5; 9 nucleotides line up with TRBD2. CDR1 and CDR2 (germline): ENHRY, SYGVKD. Trimming removed 2 bases from V and 0 bases from J; junction bases left unmatched: 1. The CDR3 length is 15 residues. CDR3 loop: CAISELAGYQETQYF. In DNA, the CDR3 is TGTGCCATCAGTGAGCTAGCGGGATACCAAGAGACCCAGTACTTC.

The genes are TRBV29-1 and TRBJ1-2, with D perhaps TRBD1 (5 bases). Germline-derived CDR1 and CDR2 are SQVTM and ANQGSEA. The germline V and J ends were trimmed by 6 bases and 4 bases, with 15 bases remaining between them. The CDR3 extends over 13 amino acids. CDR3 DNA: TGCAGCGTGGCCGGGGCCGGTGGCTATGGCTACACCTTC. This codes for CSVAGAGGYGYTF.

The V call is TRBV13, the J call TRBJ2-7; D call uncertain. Trimming pared 5 bases from V and 9 bases from J, leaving 11 bases between. Germline V CDR1 and CDR2: PRHDT, FYEKMQ (reference sequence). This CDR3 comprises 11 residues. In nucleotides, the CDR3 is TGTGCCAGCAGCCTGGGTGGAGTGCAGTACTTC. Amino acid sequence: CASSLGGVQYF.

This chain joins TRBV6-1 and TRBJ1-6, with a weak D call TRBD1 (5 bases). The CDR3 contains 10 residues. Trimming stripped 7 bases from V and 14 bases from J, with 9 bases between. Germline V gives CDR1 MNHNS, CDR2 SASEGT. The CDR3: CASKAGTLHF. The CDR3, as DNA: TGTGCCAGCAAAGCAGGGACCCTCCACTTT.

This sequence joins TRBV5-1 and TRBJ2-1; TRBD2 matches at 8 bases. The CDR3 is 16 residues long. V dropped 0 bases and J dropped 3; count of bases not matched to a gene: 5. Germline V gene sequence: CDR1 SGHRS, CDR2 YFSETQ. CDR3 in amino acids: CASSLVGLAGYNEQFF. The CDR3 DNA sequence: TGCGCCAGCAGCTTGGTTGGGCTAGCGGGCTACAATGAGCAGTTCTTC.

The chain uses TRBV5-1 and TRBJ1-6, with D perhaps matching TRBD1 (5 bases). Trimming left V 0 bases short and J 5 bases short, with 12 bases between. The CDR3 spans 16 residues. From germline, CDR1 is SGHRS and CDR2 YFSETQ. The CDR3 DNA reads as TGCGCCAGCAGCTTGGCCGGGGCAGAGAATAATTCACCCCTCCACTTT. This sequence encodes CASSLAGAENNSPLHF.

As to this clone: Other DNA sequences in the same sample also yield this CDR3. The chain combines TRBV2 with TRBJ2-1; unclear D gene. This CDR3 comprises 10 residues. V was shortened by 8 bases and J by 6 bases, with 5 bases between the two germline ends. The germline V gene encodes CDR1 SNHLY and CDR2 FYNNEI. CDR3 nucleotide sequence: TGTGCCAGCGGTGGCAATGAGCAGTTCTTC. Amino acid sequence: CASGGNEQFF.

A few counts support this clone. The V call is TRBV11-2, the J call TRBJ2-5; 8 bases map to TRBD2. The V gene end was trimmed by 6 bases and the J gene end by 5 bases; junction bases not matched to a gene: 8. Germline CDR1 and CDR2: SGHAT and FQNNGV. CDR3 length equals 14 residues. This CDR3 reads CASRLTSVRETQYF. For the CDR3, the DNA is TGTGCCAGCAGACTGACTAGCGTAAGGGAGACCCAGTACTTC.

This chain joins TRBV6-6 and TRBJ2-7; no firm D call. The germline V gene has CDR1 MNHNY and CDR2 SVGAGI (reference sequence). Trimming took off 6 bases at V and 1 base at J, with 10 bases between the two ends. The CDR3 has 13 amino acids. CDR3 loop: CASSRTSSYEQYF. The CDR3 coding sequence is TGTGCCAGCAGCCGGACCTCGTCCTACGAGCAGTACTTC.

This clone was recorded a few times. V and J are TRBV5-1 and TRBJ2-2; maybe TRBD1 (6 bases). Germline assignment: CDR1 SGHRS and CDR2 YFSETQ. The V end was cut by 3 bases, the J end by 0 bases, with 6 bases between. This CDR3 comprises 14 residues. The DNA of the CDR3 is TGCGCCAGCAGCTGGACAGCGAACACCGGGGAGCTGTTTTTT. It translates to CASSWTANTGELFF.

This clone is a singleton in its sample. The genes are TRBV30 and TRBJ1-4, with D unresolved. V was pared by 0 bases and J by 13 bases, with 12 bases between. The CDR3 is 12 residues long. Germline CDR1 GTSNPN, CDR2 SVGIG (reference sequence). The CDR3, as DNA: TGTGCCTGGAGTGTATCGGGGTTGGGACTGTTTTTT. Residues: CAWSVSGLGLFF.

This rearrangement joins TRBV5-1 to TRBJ2-1; 11 positions match TRBD2. CDR3 size: 16 residues. The trim removed 0 bases at V and 8 bases at J, leaving 7 bases unmatched. Germline CDR1 and CDR2: SGHRS and YFSETQ. CDR3 nucleotide sequence: TGCGCCAGCAGCTTGGGATCTAGCGGGGGGCGCCATGAGCAGTTCTTC. This sequence encodes CASSLGSSGGRHEQFF.